Below are 26 T cell receptor beta chains sequenced from a single sample in a study of blood T cell repertoires in COVID-19. Here immunoSEQ multiplex PCR was the method, and the copy in TCRdb shows in-frame clones only, minus some. The data hold over 120,000 clones, with more than 75% observed a single time. Sequencing input: PBMCs or T cells enriched from blood (not recorded which). The receptors shown here come from a woman aged 45-59 years who had recovered from COVID-19.

The chain employs TRBV18 and TRBJ1-5; D unclear. This CDR3 comprises 14 residues. Germline V gene lookup returns CDR1 KGHSH and CDR2 LQKENI. The V and J ends lost 2 bases and 5 bases respectively, with 10 bases between them. The CDR3 nucleotides read TGTGCCAGCTCACCAACGGGGAACGATCAGCCCCAGCATTTT. Translation gives CASSPTGNDQPQHF.

This chain links TRBV2 with TRBJ1-2; no firm D call. CDR3 length: 11 amino acids. Germline loops: CDR1 SNHLY, CDR2 FYNNEI. The V and J ends lost 8 bases and 4 bases respectively, with 8 bases between them. The CDR3 region has the DNA TGTGCCAGCGGACTGACCTATGGCTACACCTTC. It specifies CASGLTYGYTF.

CDR3 nucleotides: TGTGCCAGCACCCAAATCCTGGGGGGTCACTACAATGAGCAGTTCTTC. Translation gives CASTQILGGHYNEQFF. The chain carries TRBV27 and TRBJ2-1, with a possible D match to TRBD2 (6 bases). The CDR3 consists of 16 residues. CDR1 MNHEY and CDR2 SMNVEV come from the germline V gene (reference sequence). V shed 7 bases and J shed 3 bases, with 19 bases lying between them.

This chain uses TRBV4-1 with TRBJ1-2; the match to TRBD1 covers 7 bases. Germline V lookup: CDR1 MGHRA, CDR2 YSYEKL. This CDR3 spans 13 amino acids. V shed 3 bases, J shed 7 bases, and the junction held 5 bases outside the gene matches. The CDR3 DNA is TGCGCCAGCAGCCACAGACAGGGACGTGGCTACACCTTC. This gives the protein CASSHRQGRGYTF.

This clone was seen a few times. The chain joins TRBV6-5 to TRBJ1-1; D may be TRBD1 (5 bases). The germline V and J ends were trimmed by 6 bases and 1 base, with 12 bases remaining between them. This CDR3 comprises 14 residues. The germline V gene has CDR1 MNHEY and CDR2 SVGAGI. CDR3 protein: CASRRDSTNTEAFF. CDR3 sequence (DNA): TGTGCCAGCAGACGGGACTCCACGAACACTGAAGCTTTCTTT.

The chain employs TRBV11-2 and TRBJ1-5; TRBD1 might be the D (5 bases). This CDR3 has 14 residues. V was pared by 1 base and J by 6 bases, with 10 bases between. Per the germline V gene, CDR1 is SGHAT and CDR2 is FQNNGV. CDR3 sequence: CASSLVGRGQPQHF. DNA of the CDR3: TGTGCCAGCAGCTTAGTGGGGCGAGGTCAGCCCCAGCATTTT.

V usage is TRBV6-5 and J usage is TRBJ1-2; 11 bases agree with TRBD1. The CDR3 is made up of 16 amino acids. The V gene end was trimmed by 4 bases and the J gene end by 6 bases; junction bases not matched to a gene: 10. Germline lookup yields CDR1 MNHEY and CDR2 SVGAGI. CDR3 bases: TGTGCCAGCAGTTCCCACGCGGGACAGGGGGGAGATGGCTACACCTTC. Protein sequence: CASSSHAGQGGDGYTF.

V usage is TRBV7-2 and J usage is TRBJ1-1; possibly TRBD1 for D (5 bases). The ends were cut back, 5 bases at V and 1 base at J, with 14 bases in the middle. Germline values: CDR1 SGHTA, CDR2 FQGNSA. The CDR3 is 15 residues long. CDR3 DNA: TGTGCCAGCAGCCCGTCCGGCAGGGCGAACACTGAAGCTTTCTTT. Its protein product is CASSPSGRANTEAFF.

A single count supports this clone. The gene calls are TRBV3-1 (or the pseudogene TRBV3-2) and TRBJ1-4; D call uncertain. The ends were cut back, 1 base at V and 1 base at J, with 7 bases in the middle. The V gene's germline CDR1 is LGHDT and CDR2 YNNKEL (reference sequence). This CDR3 spans 15 amino acids. The CDR3 nucleotides are TGTGCCAGCAGCCAAGCAGCGGGAACTAATGAAAAACTGTTTTTT. It codes for CASSQAAGTNEKLFF.

The chain carries TRBV5-1 and TRBJ1-2; 7 bases are shared with TRBD1. CDR1 is SGHRS, CDR2 YFSETQ, per germline. The J segment lost 8 bases and the V segment lost 1 base, leaving 8 bases of the junction unmatched. The CDR3 consists of 14 residues. In nucleotides, the CDR3 is TGCGCCAGCAGCTTGTTACAGGGGAGGTTCGGCTACACCTTC. It specifies CASSLLQGRFGYTF.

The chain joins TRBV5-6 to TRBJ2-1, with 8 bases that match TRBD1. V trimming: 3 bases; J trimming: 7 bases; junction bases outside the gene matches: 6. The CDR3 consists of 14 residues. In germline, CDR1 is SGHDT, CDR2 YYEEEE. The CDR3 is CASSYPTGENEQFF. The CDR3 bases are TGTGCCAGCAGCTACCCGACAGGGGAGAATGAGCAGTTCTTC.

The chain employs TRBV5-6 and TRBJ1-6; weak D call: TRBD1 (6 bases). The V gene lost 4 bases and the J gene lost 0 bases, with 17 bases spanning the gap. Looked up from germline, CDR1 is SGHDT and CDR2 is YYEEEE. The CDR3 is 18 amino acids. CDR3 sequence (DNA): TGTGCCAGCAGCCTTCGAGGGGGACCAGGCTCCTATAATTCACCCCTCCACTTT. Translation gives CASSLRGGPGSYNSPLHF. The full variable domain, completed using reference TRBV5-6 and TRBJ1-6, is DAGVTQSPTHLIKTRGQQVTLRCSPKSGHDTVSWYQQALGQGPQFIFQYYEEEERQRGNFPDRFSGHQFPNYSSELNVNALLLGDSALYLCASSLRGGPGSYNSPLHFGNGTRLTVT.

This clone was counted a few times. The rearrangement uses TRBV12-3 or TRBV12-4 and TRBJ1-1; 8 bases map to TRBD1. Unmatched junction bases numbered 5, after V lost 7 bases and J lost 4 bases. The CDR3 runs 13 residues. CDR3 in amino acids: CASKDRAATEAFF. The CDR3 coding sequence is TGTGCCAGCAAGGACAGGGCGGCCACTGAAGCTTTCTTT.

The chain couples TRBV5-1 to TRBJ2-3; weak D call: TRBD2 (5 bases). The CDR3 sequence is 13 residues long. In germline, CDR1 is SGHRS, CDR2 YFSETQ. V gave up 7 bases and J gave up 2 bases, with 11 bases separating them. The CDR3 region has the DNA TGCGCCAGCTCAGCGGCGTTCACAGATACGCAGTATTTT. This translates into CASSAAFTDTQYF.

The J gene is TRBJ1-2, the V gene TRBV7-2, with D possibly TRBD1 on 5 matching bases. The V and J ends lost 5 bases and 4 bases respectively, with 20 bases between them. In germline, CDR1 is SGHTA, CDR2 FQGNSA. This CDR3 contains 16 residues. The CDR3 region is CASSLAPVGGTYGYTF. The CDR3 bases are TGTGCCAGCAGCCTCGCCCCTGTGGGGGGGACCTATGGCTACACCTTC.

The chain joins TRBV4-1 to TRBJ1-1; D call uncertain. This CDR3 is 17 amino acids long. Between the trimmed V and J ends, which lost 3 bases and 4 bases, there was a span of 21 bases. Per germline, CDR1 MGHRA and CDR2 YSYEKL. The CDR3 sequence is CASSQARWEGWGTEAFF. For the CDR3, the DNA is TGCGCCAGCAGCCAGGCCCGATGGGAGGGATGGGGCACTGAAGCTTTCTTT.

The chain uses TRBV29-1 and TRBJ2-1; 7 nucleotides agree with TRBD2. V gave up 7 bases and J gave up 5 bases; unmatched junction bases: 11. Germline CDR1 SQVTM, CDR2 ANQGSEA. The CDR3 extends over 14 amino acids. In nucleotides, the CDR3 is TGCAGCGCAGAAGGACTAGGTGGGAACAATGAGCAGTTCTTC. Amino acid sequence: CSAEGLGGNNEQFF.

A single count supports this clone. V gene TRBV3-1 (or the pseudogene TRBV3-2) combines with J gene TRBJ2-1; no definite D call. Trimming left V 1 base short and J 4 bases short, with 11 bases between. This CDR3 contains 15 residues. The V gene's germline CDR1 is LGHDT and CDR2 YNNKEL (reference sequence). In DNA form, the CDR3 reads TGTGCCAGCAGCCAAGTGCCAGTACCATACAATGAGCAGTTCTTC. Protein sequence: CASSQVPVPYNEQFF.

CDR3 nucleotide sequence: TGCGCCAGCAGCCCAGGGACAGGTTCAGGAAATGAAAAACTGTTTTTT. The encoded protein is CASSPGTGSGNEKLFF. This chain uses TRBV5-1 with TRBJ1-4, with 8 nucleotides matching TRBD1. The CDR3 spans 16 residues. Per germline, CDR1 SGHRS and CDR2 YFSETQ. The ends lost 4 bases at V and 5 bases at J; junction bases unmatched: 10.

CDR3 nucleotide sequence: TGTGCCAGCCGGGGACTAGCGGGGTCGGACTCCTACAATGAGCAGTTCTTC. It codes for CASRGLAGSDSYNEQFF. The chain recombines TRBV27 with TRBJ2-1, with 13 bases identical to TRBD2. V lost 8 bases to trimming and J lost 0 bases; unmatched junction nucleotides: 7. CDR3 length: 17 amino acids. The germline CDR1 and CDR2 sequences are MNHEY and SMNVEV (reference sequence).

This clone was seen just once. V is TRBV2 and J is TRBJ1-4, with 7 bases lining up with TRBD1. Trimming at V came to 5 bases and at J to 4 bases, leaving 4 bases not matched to a gene. The germline V gene has CDR1 SNHLY and CDR2 FYNNEI. The CDR3 runs 14 residues. CDR3 sequence (DNA): TGTGCCAGCAGTACGACAGGGAATAATGAAAAACTGTTTTTT. Amino acids: CASSTTGNNEKLFF.

The chain couples TRBV19 to TRBJ2-7; possibly TRBD2 for D (6 bases). Germline-derived CDR1 and CDR2 are LNHDA and SQIVND (reference sequence). Between the trimmed V and J ends, which lost 3 bases and 2 bases, there was a span of 11 bases. The length of the CDR3 is 14 residues. In DNA, the CDR3 is TGTGCCAGTAGTATCATGGAGGGTCCCTACGAGCAGTACTTC. Translating it yields CASSIMEGPYEQYF.

V is TRBV11-3 and J is TRBJ2-7; a weak D match, TRBD2 (5 bases). V dropped 4 bases and J dropped 0 bases, with 13 bases sitting between them. CDR1 and CDR2 from the germline V gene are SGHNT and YENEEA. CDR3 length: 15 amino acids. Here the CDR3 reads CASSWENASSYEQYV. The CDR3 nucleotides are TGTGCCAGCAGCTGGGAGAACGCGAGCTCCTACGAGCAGTACGTC.

The V call is TRBV6-5, the J call TRBJ1-1; 7 positions agree with TRBD1. The CDR3 spans 14 residues. Germline loops: CDR1 MNHEY, CDR2 SVGAGI. Trimming took 6 bases from V and 6 from J; bases not matched to a gene: 10. CDR3 bases: TGTGCCAGCAGACAACACAGGGGTACGGCTGAAGCTTTCTTT. As protein: CASRQHRGTAEAFF.

The rearrangement links TRBV10-3 to TRBJ2-3, with D possibly matching TRBD1 (5 bases). Per germline, CDR1 ENHRY and CDR2 SYGVKD. V gave up 3 bases and J gave up 1 base, with 11 bases separating them. The CDR3 runs to 15 residues. DNA of the CDR3: TGTGCCATCAGTGAAGGGAAGACAGGCACAGATACGCAGTATTTT. Protein: CAISEGKTGTDTQYF.

The chain uses TRBV4-1 and TRBJ1-6; 10 bases line up with TRBD1. Germline assignment: CDR1 MGHRA and CDR2 YSYEKL. This CDR3 spans 16 amino acids. V was clipped by 1 base and J by 8 bases; unmatched bases: 5. The DNA for the CDR3 is TGCGCCAGCAGCCAAGGACGGACAGGGGGGTATTCACCCCTCCACTTT. Translation: CASSQGRTGGYSPLHF.